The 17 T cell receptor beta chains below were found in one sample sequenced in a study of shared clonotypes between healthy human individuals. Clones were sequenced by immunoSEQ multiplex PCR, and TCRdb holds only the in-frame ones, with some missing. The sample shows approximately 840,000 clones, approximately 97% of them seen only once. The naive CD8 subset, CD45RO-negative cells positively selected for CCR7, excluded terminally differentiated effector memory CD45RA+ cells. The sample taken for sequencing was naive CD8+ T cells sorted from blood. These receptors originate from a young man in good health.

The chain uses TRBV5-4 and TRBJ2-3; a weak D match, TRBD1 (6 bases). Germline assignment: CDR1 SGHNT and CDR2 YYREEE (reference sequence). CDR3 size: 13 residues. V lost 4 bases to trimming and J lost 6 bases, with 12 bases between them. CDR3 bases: TGTGCCAGCAGCCCAGGGGAGTCGGATACGCAGTATTTT. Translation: CASSPGESDTQYF.

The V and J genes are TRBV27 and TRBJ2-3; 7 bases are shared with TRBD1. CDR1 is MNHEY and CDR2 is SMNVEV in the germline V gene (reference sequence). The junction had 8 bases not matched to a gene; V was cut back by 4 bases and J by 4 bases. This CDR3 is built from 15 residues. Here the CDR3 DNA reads TGTGCCAGCAGTTCAACAGGGGCCCGCCCAGATACGCAGTATTTT. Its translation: CASSSTGARPDTQYF.

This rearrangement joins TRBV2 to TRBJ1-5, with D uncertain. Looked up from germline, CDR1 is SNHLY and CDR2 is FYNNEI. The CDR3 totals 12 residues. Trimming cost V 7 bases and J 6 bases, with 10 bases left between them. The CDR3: CASKRWSQPQHF. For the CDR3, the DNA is TGTGCCAGCAAGCGCTGGTCTCAGCCCCAGCATTTT. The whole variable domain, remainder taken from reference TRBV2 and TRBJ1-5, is EPEVTQTPSHQVTQMGQEVILRCVPISNHLYFYWYRQILGQKVEFLVSFYNNEISEKSEIFDDQFSVERPDGSNFTLKIRSTKLEDSAMYFCASKRWSQPQHFGDGTRLSIL.

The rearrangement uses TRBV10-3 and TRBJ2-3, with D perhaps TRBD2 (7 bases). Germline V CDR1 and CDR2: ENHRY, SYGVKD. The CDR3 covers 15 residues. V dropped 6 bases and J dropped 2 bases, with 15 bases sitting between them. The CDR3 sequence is CAIRGGDTYTDTQYF. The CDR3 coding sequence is TGTGCCATCAGGGGGGGGGACACATACACAGATACGCAGTATTTT.

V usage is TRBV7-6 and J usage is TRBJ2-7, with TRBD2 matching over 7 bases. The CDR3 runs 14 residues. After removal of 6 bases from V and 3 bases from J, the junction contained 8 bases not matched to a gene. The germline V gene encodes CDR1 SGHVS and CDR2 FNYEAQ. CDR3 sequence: CASSRAGLSYEQYF. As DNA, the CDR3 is TGTGCCAGCAGTAGAGCGGGGTTAAGCTACGAGCAGTACTTC.

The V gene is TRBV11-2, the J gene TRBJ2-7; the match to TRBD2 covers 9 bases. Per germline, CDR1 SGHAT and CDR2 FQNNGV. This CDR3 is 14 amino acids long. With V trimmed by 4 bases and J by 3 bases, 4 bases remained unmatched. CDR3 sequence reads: CASSSETSGYEQYF. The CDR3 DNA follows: TGTGCCAGCAGCTCCGAGACTAGCGGCTACGAGCAGTACTTC.

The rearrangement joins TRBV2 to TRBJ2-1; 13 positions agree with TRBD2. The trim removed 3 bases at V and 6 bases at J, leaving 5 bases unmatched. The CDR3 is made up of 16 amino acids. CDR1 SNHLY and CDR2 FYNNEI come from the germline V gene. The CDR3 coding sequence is TGTGCCAGCAGTGAGATTCGGACTAGCGGGAGCAATGAGCAGTTCTTC. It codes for CASSEIRTSGSNEQFF.

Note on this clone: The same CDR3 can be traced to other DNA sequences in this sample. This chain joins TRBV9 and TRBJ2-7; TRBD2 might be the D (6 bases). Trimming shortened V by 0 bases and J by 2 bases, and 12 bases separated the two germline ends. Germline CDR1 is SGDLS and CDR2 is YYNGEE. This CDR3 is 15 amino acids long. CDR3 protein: CASSVGGLGPYEQYF. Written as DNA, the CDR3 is TGTGCCAGCAGCGTAGGGGGACTCGGTCCCTACGAGCAGTACTTC.

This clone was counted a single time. CDR3 sequence (DNA): TGTGCCAGCAGCTGGGGGACAGGGCGAAGGGCCTACGAGCAGTACTTC. The encoded protein is CASSWGTGRRAYEQYF. The chain employs TRBV5-5 and TRBJ2-7; TRBD1 aligns across 9 bases. The CDR3 spans 16 residues. The germline gives CDR1 SGHKS, CDR2 YYEKEE (reference sequence). The V and J ends lost 3 bases and 2 bases, in that order; junction bases with no gene match: 9.

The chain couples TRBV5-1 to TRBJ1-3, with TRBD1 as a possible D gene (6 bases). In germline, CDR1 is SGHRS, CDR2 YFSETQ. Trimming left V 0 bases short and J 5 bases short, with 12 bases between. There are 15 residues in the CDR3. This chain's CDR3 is CASSLASGDRNTIYF. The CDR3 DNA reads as TGCGCCAGCAGCTTGGCGTCAGGGGATAGAAACACCATATATTTT.

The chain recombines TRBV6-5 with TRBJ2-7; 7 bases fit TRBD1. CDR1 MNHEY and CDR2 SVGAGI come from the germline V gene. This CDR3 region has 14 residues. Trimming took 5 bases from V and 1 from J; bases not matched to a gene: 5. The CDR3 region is CASSPRQGSYEQYF. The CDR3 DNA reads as TGTGCCAGCAGTCCCCGACAGGGATCCTACGAGCAGTACTTC.

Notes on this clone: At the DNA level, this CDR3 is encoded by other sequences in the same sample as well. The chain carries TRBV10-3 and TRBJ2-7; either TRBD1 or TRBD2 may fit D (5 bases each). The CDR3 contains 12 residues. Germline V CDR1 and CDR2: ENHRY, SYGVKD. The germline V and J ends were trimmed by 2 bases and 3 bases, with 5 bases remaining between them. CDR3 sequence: CAISEGGYEQYF. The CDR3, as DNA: TGTGCCATCAGTGAGGGGGGCTACGAGCAGTACTTC.

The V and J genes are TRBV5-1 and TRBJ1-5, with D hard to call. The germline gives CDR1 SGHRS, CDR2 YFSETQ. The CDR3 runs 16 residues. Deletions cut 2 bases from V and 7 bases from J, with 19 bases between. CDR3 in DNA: TGCGCCAGCAGCTTAGGGCCGTCGTTGGGGTCACAGCCCCAGCATTTT. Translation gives CASSLGPSLGSQPQHF.

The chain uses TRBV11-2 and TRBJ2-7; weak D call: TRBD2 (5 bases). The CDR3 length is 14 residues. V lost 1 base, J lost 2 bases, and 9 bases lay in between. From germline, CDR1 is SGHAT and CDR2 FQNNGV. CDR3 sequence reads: CASSLATSTYEQYF. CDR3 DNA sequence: TGTGCCAGCAGCTTAGCCACTAGTACCTACGAGCAGTACTTC.

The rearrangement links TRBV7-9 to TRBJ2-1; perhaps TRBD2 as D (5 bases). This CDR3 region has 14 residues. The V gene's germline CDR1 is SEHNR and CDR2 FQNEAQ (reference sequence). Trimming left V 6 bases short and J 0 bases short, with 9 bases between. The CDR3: CASRSGDSYNEQFF. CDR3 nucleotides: TGTGCCAGCAGATCCGGGGACTCCTACAATGAGCAGTTCTTC.

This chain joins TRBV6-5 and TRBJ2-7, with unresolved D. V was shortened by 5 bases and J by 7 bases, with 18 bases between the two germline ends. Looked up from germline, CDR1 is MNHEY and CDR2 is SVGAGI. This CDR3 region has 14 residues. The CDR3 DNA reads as TGTGCCAGCAGTCCCGGCCGGGTTTTTGGGGAGCAGTACTTC. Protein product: CASSPGRVFGEQYF.

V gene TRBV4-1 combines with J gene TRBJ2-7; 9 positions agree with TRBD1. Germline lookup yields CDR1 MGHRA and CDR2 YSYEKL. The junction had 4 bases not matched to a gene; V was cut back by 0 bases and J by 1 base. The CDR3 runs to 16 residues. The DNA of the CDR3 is TGCGCCAGCAGCCAAGACTCCGGGACAGGGTCCTACGAGCAGTACTTC. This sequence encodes CASSQDSGTGSYEQYF.